This T cell receptor (beta chain) stems from a study of blood T cell repertoires in COVID-19. Study details: Specimens from acute and convalescent COVID-19 originated in the United States, Italy and Spain. PBMCs, B-cell-depleted T cells, or T cells provided the cDNA or gDNA that made up the material.

Patients of the Seattle cohort, enrolled during active infection, were followed longitudinally. In the original processing: Amplified reference gene primers provided the basis for estimating nucleated cell counts. Assay used: immunoSEQ multiplex PCR; TCRdb lists only in-frame clones, some missing. V and J calls and clone size are as listed in that table; D and trimming were resolved from the DNA. The sample lists some 260,000 clones, around 89% occurring once. This CDR3 is 17 amino acids long. Trimming cost V 4 bases and J 3 bases; bases outside gene matches: 12. Germline values: CDR1 SGHVS, CDR2 FQNEAQ.

The receptor comes from a woman aged 25 to 39 with COVID-19, enrolled during active disease. V and J are TRBV7-8 and TRBJ1-3, with 7 bases identical to TRBD1. The sequencing sample was made of peripheral blood. The CDR3 DNA is TGTGCCAGCAGCTACTACTACCCAGGGGGTCGTGGAAACACCATATATTTT. It encodes CASSYYYPGGRGNTIYF.